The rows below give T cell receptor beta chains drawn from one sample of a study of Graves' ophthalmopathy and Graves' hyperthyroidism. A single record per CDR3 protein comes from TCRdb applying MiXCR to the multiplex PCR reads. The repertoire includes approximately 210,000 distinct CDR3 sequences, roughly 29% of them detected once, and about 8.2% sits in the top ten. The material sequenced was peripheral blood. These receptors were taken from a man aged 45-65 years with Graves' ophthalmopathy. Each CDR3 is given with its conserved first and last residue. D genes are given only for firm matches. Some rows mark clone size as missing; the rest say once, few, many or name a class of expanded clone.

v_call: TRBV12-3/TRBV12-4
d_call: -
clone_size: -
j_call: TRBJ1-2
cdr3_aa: CASRGTETYGYTF
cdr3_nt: TGTGCCAGCAGGGGAACAGAGACATATGGCTACACCTTC

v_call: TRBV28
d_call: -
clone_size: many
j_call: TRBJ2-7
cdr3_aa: CASSGRYEQYF
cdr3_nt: TGTGCCAGCAGTGGCCGATACGAGCAGTACTTC

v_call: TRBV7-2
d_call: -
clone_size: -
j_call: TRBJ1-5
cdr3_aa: CASSLLHAQPQHF
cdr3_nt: TGTGCCAGCAGCCTCCTGCATGCTCAGCCCCAGCATTTT

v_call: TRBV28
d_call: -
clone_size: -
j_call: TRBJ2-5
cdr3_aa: CASSLRWLQGRRQETQYF
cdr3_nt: TGTGCCAGCAGTTTACGGTGGTTGCAGGGTAGGAGGCAAGAGACCCAGTACTTC

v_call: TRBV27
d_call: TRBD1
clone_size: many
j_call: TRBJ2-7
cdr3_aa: CASRPRGTGFYEQYF
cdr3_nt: TGTGCCAGCAGACCTCGGGGGACAGGGTTCTACGAGCAGTACTTC

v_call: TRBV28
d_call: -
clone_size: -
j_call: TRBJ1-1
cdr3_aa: CASSLFQGSYEAFF
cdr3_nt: TGTGCCAGCAGTTTATTTCAAGGGAGTTATGAAGCTTTCTTT

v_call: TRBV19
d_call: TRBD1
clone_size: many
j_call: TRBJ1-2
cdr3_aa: CASTIGQAPNYGYTF
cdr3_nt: TGTGCCAGTACGATTGGACAGGCCCCAAACTATGGCTACACCTTC

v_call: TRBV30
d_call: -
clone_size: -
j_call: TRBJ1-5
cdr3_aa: CAWSPGPSQPQHF
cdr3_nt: TGTGCCTGGAGTCCGGGGCCGAGCCAGCCCCAGCATTTT

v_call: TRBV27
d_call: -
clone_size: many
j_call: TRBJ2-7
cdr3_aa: CASSLGGGAEQYF
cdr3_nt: TGTGCCAGCAGTTTAGGTGGAGGGGCCGAGCAGTACTTC

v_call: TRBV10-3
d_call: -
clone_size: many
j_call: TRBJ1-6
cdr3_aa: CAISGQALNSPLHF
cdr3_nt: TGTGCCATCAGTGGGCAGGCCCTTAATTCACCCCTCCACTTT

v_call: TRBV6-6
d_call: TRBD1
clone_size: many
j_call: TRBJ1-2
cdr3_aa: CASSYGTGLYGYTF
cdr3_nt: TGTGCCAGCAGTTACGGGACAGGCCTCTATGGCTACACCTTC

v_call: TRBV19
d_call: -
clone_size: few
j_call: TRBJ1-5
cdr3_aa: CASSVQGSNQPQHF
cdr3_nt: TGTGCCAGTAGTGTCCAGGGCTCAAATCAGCCCCAGCATTTT

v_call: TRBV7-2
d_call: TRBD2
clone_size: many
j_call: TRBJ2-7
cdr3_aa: CASSRTPYPQAGVDEQYF
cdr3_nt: TGTGCCAGCAGCCGCACCCCCTACCCCCAAGCGGGAGTCGACGAGCAGTACTTC

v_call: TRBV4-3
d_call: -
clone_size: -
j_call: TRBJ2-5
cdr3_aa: CASSPGTYGGAQYF
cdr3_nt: TGCGCCAGCAGCCCCGGGACCTACGGAGGGGCCCAGTACTTC

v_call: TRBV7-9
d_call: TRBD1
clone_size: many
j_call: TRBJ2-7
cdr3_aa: CASSSGQPGRYEQYF
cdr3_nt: TGTGCCAGCAGCTCGGGACAGCCCGGCCGCTACGAGCAGTACTTC

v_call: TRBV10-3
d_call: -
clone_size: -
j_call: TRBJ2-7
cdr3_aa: CAISESGEGHEQYF
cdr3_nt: TGTGCCATCAGTGAGTCAGGGGAAGGACACGAGCAGTACTTC

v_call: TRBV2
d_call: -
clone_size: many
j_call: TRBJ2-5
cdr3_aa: CASSFPLDSQETQYF
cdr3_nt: TGTGCCAGCTCCTTTCCCTTGGACAGCCAAGAGACCCAGTACTTC

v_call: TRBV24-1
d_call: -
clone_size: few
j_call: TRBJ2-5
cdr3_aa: CATSDPGQIEETQYF
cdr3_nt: TGTGCCACCAGTGATCCGGGACAAATAGAAGAGACCCAGTACTTC

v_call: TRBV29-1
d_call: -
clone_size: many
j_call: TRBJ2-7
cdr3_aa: CSVEDLGNEQYF
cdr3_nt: TGCAGCGTTGAAGATTTAGGGAACGAGCAGTACTTC

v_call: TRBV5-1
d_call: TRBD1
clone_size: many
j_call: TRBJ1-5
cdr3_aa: CASSKGQDQPQHF
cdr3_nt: TGCGCCAGCAGCAAGGGACAGGATCAGCCCCAGCATTTT

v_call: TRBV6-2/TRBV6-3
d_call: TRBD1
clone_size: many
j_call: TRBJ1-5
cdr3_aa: CASSEEGQGYQPQHF
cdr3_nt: TGTGCCAGCAGTGAGGAGGGACAGGGCTATCAGCCCCAGCATTTT

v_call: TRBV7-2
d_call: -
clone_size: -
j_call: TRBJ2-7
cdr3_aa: CASSQSGPYEQYF
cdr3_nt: TGTGCCAGCAGCCAAAGCGGGCCCTACGAGCAGTACTTC

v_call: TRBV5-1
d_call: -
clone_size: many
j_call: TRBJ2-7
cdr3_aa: CASRPDPGEQYF
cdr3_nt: TGCGCCAGCAGACCTGACCCGGGCGAGCAGTACTTC

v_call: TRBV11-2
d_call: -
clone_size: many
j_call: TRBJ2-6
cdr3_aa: CASTPRSGANVLTF
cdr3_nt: TGTGCCAGCACCCCCCGCTCTGGGGCCAACGTCCTGACTTTC

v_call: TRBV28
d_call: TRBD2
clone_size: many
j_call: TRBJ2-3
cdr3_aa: CASTDPSGSTDTQYF
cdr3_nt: TGTGCCAGCACTGATCCTAGCGGAAGCACAGATACGCAGTATTTT

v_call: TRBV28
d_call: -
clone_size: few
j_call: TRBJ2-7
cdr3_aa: CASSTHDEQYF
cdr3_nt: TGTGCCAGCAGTACCCACGACGAGCAGTACTTC

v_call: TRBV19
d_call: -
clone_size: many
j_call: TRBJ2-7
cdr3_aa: CASSISDAFSYEQYF
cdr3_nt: TGTGCCAGTAGTATTTCGGACGCTTTCTCCTACGAGCAGTACTTC

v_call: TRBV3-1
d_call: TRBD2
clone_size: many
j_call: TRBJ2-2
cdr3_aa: CASSQVLAGVGGELFF
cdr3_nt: TGTGCCAGCAGCCAAGTACTAGCGGGAGTAGGCGGGGAGCTGTTTTTT

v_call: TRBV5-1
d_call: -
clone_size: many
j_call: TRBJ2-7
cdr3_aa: CASSLLGTQTYEQYF
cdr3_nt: TGCGCCAGCAGCTTGTTAGGGACTCAAACCTACGAGCAGTACTTC

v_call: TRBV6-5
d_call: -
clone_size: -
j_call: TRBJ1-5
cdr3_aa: CASSWGPGPQHF
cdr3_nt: TGTGCCAGCAGTTGGGGACCGGGGCCCCAGCATTTT

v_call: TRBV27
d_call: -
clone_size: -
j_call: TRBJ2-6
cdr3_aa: CASSLFSRGFRDSGANVLTF
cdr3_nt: TGTGCCAGCAGTTTATTCTCACGAGGGTTCCGCGACTCTGGGGCCAACGTCCTGACTTTC

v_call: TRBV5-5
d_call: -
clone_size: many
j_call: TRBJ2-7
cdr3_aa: CASSLSSNYEQYF
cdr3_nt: TGTGCCAGCAGCTTGTCTTCAAACTACGAGCAGTACTTC

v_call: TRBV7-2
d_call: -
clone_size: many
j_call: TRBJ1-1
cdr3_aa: CASSLELRASEAFF
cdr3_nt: TGTGCCAGCAGCTTAGAGCTCAGGGCATCCGAAGCTTTCTTT

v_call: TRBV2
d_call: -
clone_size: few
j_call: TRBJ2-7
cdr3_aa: CASSPQGDWSYEQYF
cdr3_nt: TGTGCCAGCAGTCCCCAGGGAGATTGGTCCTACGAGCAGTACTTC

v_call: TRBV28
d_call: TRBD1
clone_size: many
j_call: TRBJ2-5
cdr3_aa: CASSLRGLGVSQYF
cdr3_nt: TGTGCCAGCAGTTTAAGGGGGCTGGGGGTATCCCAGTACTTC

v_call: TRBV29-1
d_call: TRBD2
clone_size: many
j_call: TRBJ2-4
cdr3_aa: CSGKAGGGNIQYF
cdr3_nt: TGCAGCGGGAAAGCGGGAGGCGGAAACATTCAGTACTTC

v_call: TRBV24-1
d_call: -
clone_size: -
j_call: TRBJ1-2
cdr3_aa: CATSDPEGGGGNYGYTF
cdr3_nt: TGTGCCACCAGTGATCCCGAAGGCGGGGGAGGTAACTATGGCTACACCTTC